This T cell receptor (beta chain) was captured by sequencing in a study of cytomegalovirus exposure and HLA in healthy donors. Regarding the study as a whole: A later analysis showed that HLA-associated TCR beta chains had undergone more clonal expansion than equally common others. The study recorded more than 150 TCR beta chains that were cytomegalovirus-associated.

As concerns this clone: The antigen is undetermined.

The length of the CDR3 is 13 residues. Trimming took 1 base from V and 10 from J, leaving 13 bases between them. The germline V gene encodes CDR1 SGHAT and CDR2 FQNNGV. PCR employed 60 Vbeta and 13 Jbeta primers. In the study's own analysis: Tens of millions of unique TCR beta chains, some 10 million of them shared, were counted by a later analysis. Using immunoSEQ multiplex PCR, the repertoire was profiled, and TCRdb retains in-frame clones only, with some absent. The V and J calls and clone size were taken over from that table, and D and trimming were inferred from the DNA. This repertoire shows 150,000 to 200,000 clones, over 65% found once; its top ten account for 7.1%.

The sequencing input was PBMCs. The TCR was taken from a man aged 35 to 55 in good health and CMV-seropositive. This chain links TRBV11-2 with TRBJ1-1; D is undetermined. CDR3 DNA sequence: TGTGCCAGCAGCTTAGGGGCTTCAGCACCAGCTTTCTTT. Translating it yields CASSLGASAPAFF.